These 4 T cell receptor beta chains share one sample of origin, sequenced in a study of control samples from healthy donors and cancer patients. Data came from immunoSEQ multiplex PCR; TCRdb stores just in-frame clones and leaves some out. The sample yields 70,000 to 80,000 clones, 70% to 90% seen once. The material sequenced was PBMCs. The receptors stem from a woman aged 60-70 years with head and neck cancer.

The rearrangement links TRBV7-3 to TRBJ2-3; 9 bases line up with TRBD2. CDR3 size: 15 residues. The germline V gene has CDR1 SGHTA and CDR2 FQGTGA. J was trimmed by 0 bases and V by 5 bases; bases with no gene match: 3. The CDR3 is CASSTTSGSTDTQYF. The CDR3 nucleotides are TGTGCCAGCAGCACAACTAGCGGGAGCACAGATACGCAGTATTTT.

This chain connects TRBV29-1 to TRBJ2-5; 12 bases map to TRBD1. The CDR3 loop spans 15 amino acids. Trimming at V came to 0 bases and at J to 7 bases, leaving 6 bases not matched to a gene. Germline CDR1 is SQVTM and CDR2 is ANQGSEA. The DNA for the CDR3 is TGCAGCGTTGAAGATAGGGACAGGGGGCGTGGGACCCAGTACTTC. Translation gives CSVEDRDRGRGTQYF.

This clone was detected once. The CDR3 region is CASSPAPGQGFETQYF. The CDR3 nucleotides read TGCGCCAGCAGCCCCGCTCCGGGACAAGGTTTTGAGACCCAGTACTTC. The rearrangement links TRBV5-1 to TRBJ2-5; the D gene is possibly TRBD1 (6 bases). The CDR3 covers 16 residues. Trimming took off 4 bases at V and 5 bases at J, with 21 bases between the two ends. Germline assignment: CDR1 SGHRS and CDR2 YFSETQ.

A word on this clone: Because the CDR3's place on the DNA is in doubt, the DNA is left out and the CDR3 is given as listed by TCRdb. The chain combines TRBV11-2 with TRBJ2-7; the table's D gene call, TRBD2, was not cross checked with the DNA. Germline CDR1 SGHAT, CDR2 FQNNGV. The CDR3 totals 11 residues, both ends included. Here the CDR3 reads CASSFAGGAYF.